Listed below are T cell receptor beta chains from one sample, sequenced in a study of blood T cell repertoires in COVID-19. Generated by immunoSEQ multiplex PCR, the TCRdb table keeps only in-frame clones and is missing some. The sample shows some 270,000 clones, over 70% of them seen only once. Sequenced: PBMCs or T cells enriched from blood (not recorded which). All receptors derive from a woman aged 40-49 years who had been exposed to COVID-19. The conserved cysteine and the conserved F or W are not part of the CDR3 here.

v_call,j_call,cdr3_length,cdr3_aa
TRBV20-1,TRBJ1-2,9,SASYGRGYT
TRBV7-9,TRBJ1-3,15,ASSFPGQPSTRNTIY
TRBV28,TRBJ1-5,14,ASSLPDRGRNQPQH
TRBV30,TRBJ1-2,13,AWSVLGTGGVGYT
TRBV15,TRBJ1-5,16,ATSRDMDSTLFNQPQH
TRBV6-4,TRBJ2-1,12,ASSAGGENNEQF
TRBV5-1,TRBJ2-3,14,ASSLASGVVTDTQY
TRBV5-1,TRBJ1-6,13,ASSSGQGDNSPLH
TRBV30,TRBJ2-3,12,AWSVPGITDTQY
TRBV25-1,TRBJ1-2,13,ASSQTLQGAYGYT
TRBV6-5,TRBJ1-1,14,ASSFRQGARNAEAF
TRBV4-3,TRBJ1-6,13,ASSQSGTGGSPLH
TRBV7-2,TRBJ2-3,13,ASRGQVVSTDTQY
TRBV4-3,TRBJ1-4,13,ASSQNRDTNEKLF
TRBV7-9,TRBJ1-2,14,ASSLESAVALGGYT
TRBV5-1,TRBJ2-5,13,AGGGGHYIQETQY
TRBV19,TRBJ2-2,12,ASSMWGGTGELF
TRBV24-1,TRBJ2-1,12,ATSGSGTNNEQF
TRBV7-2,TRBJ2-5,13,ASSLNSGRAETQY
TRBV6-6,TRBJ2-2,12,ASSYGFGAGELF
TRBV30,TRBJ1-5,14,AWSVSSDRRYQPQH
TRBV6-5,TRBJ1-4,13,ASSYRLTGIEKLF
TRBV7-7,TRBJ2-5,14,ASSLSRTVSQETQY
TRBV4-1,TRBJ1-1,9,ASSQTSEAF
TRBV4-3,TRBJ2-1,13,ASRPGLAGYNEQF
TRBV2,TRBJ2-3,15,ASRWALERGTTDTQY
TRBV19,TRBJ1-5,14,ASSMGTVHSNQPQH
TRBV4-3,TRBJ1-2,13,ASSQALGVARGYT
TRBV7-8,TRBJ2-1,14,ASSPFAASTRNEQF
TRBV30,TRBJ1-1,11,AWSAGLSASAF
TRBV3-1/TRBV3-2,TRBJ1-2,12,ASSHREPKYGYT
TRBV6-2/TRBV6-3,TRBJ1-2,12,ASSRDSVYYGYT
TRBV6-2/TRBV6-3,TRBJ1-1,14,ASSRLAGVTNTEAF
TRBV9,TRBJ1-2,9,ASSAGEGYT
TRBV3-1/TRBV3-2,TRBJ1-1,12,ASSQDGRNTEAF
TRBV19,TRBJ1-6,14,ASTRGHSSYNSPLH
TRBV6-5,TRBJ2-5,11,ASSGTLQETQY
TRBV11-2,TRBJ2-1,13,ASSRTSGTYNEQF
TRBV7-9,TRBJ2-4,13,ASSLVSLAQNIQY
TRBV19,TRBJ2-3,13,ASRPQGAITDTQY
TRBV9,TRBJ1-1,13,ASSVEVSVDRGAF
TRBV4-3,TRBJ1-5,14,ASSQDKGMGNQPQH
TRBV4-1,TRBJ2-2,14,ASSQQGLDDTGELF
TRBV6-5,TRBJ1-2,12,ASSYQRISYGYT
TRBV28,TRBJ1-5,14,ASSWFTGLFNQPQH
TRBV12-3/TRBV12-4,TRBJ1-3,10,ASSGIRGTIY
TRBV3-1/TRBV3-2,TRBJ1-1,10,ASSKTGAEAF
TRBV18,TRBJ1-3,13,ASSPLDSSGNTIY
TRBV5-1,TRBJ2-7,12,ASSPRDRSYEQY
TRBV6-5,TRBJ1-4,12,ASRPRGRNEKLF
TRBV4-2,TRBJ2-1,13,ASSWWASGEDEQF
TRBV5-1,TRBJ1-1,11,ASSLGTGEIAF
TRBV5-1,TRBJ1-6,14,ASSLPGTGDNSPLH
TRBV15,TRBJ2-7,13,ATSREGGGAYEQY
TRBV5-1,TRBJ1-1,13,ASSSDRLMNTEAF
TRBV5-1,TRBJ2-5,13,ASSSPGQGKETQY
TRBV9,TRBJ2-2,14,ASSVGDRGHTGELF
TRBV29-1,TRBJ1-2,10,SVEGAIVGYT
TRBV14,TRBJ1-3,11,ASSVAGALRVY